This TCR beta chain was found in a study of regulatory T cells in long-lasting Graves disease. Stated time point: newly diagnosed GD, antithyroid drugs for less than 3 months. PBMC-extracted RNA yielded the TCR library. This CDR3 has 19 amino acids. The germline gives CDR1 SGHTS, CDR2 YDEGEE. The J segment lost 2 bases and the V segment lost 0 bases, leaving 12 bases of the junction unmatched. The table lists this clonotype with a few counts. Building the TCR beta libraries relied on iRepertoire HTBI primers, and CDR3 regions underwent Arm-PCR. A single record per CDR3 protein comes from TCRdb applying MiXCR to the multiplex PCR reads. This table has hundreds of thousands of distinct CDR3 sequences, about 15% appearing once. In addition, the sample was reused for a study of T cells in Graves' hyperthyroidism and ophthalmopathy. This second report adds: From stable hyperthyroidism, ophthalmopathy was set apart by a 13 V-J model.

This sequence was found in a woman aged 40 to 50 with Graves disease. The starting material was peripheral blood mononuclear cells (PBMCs), obtained at new diagnosis, from a patient treated with antithyroid drugs. The chain recombines TRBV5-8 with TRBJ2-1, with 9 positions matching TRBD2. The CDR3 DNA reads as TGTGCCAGCAGCTTGGGGTGGGTGAGACTAGCGGAGACCTACAATGAGCAGTTCTTC. This gives the protein CASSLGWVRLAETYNEQFF.